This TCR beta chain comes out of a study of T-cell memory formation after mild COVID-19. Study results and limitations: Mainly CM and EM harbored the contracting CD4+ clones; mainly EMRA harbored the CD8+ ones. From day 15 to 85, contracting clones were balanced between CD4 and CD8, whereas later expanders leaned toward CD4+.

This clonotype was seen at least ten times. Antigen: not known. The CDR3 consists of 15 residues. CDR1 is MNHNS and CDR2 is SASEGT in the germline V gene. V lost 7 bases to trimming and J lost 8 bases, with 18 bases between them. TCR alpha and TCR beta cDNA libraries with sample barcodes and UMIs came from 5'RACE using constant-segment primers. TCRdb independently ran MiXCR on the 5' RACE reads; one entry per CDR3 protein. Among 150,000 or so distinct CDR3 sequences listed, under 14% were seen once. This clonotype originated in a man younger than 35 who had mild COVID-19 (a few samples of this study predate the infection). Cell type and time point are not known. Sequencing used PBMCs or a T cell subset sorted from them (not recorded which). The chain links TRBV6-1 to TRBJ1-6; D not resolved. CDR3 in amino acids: CASNPTDANHSPLHF. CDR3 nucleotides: TGTGCCAGCAATCCGACGGATGCGAATCATTCACCCCTCCACTTT.